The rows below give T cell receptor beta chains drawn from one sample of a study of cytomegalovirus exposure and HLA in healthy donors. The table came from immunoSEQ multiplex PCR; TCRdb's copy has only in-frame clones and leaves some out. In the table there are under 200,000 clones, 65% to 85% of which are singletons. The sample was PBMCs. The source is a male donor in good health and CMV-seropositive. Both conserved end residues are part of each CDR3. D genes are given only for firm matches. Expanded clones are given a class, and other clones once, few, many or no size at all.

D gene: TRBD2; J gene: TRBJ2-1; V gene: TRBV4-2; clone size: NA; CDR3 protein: CASSHGPGLVNEQFF; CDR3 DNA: TGTGCCAGCAGCCACGGACCGGGACTAGTAAATGAGCAGTTCTTC
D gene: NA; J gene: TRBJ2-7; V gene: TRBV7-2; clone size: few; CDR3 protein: CASSLQAPYEQYF; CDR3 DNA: TGTGCCAGCAGCTTACAGGCTCCCTACGAGCAGTACTTC
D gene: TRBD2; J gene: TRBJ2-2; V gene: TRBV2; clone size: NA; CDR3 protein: CASSDVASGSGELFF; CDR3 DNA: TGTGCCAGCAGTGACGTGGCTAGCGGTTCCGGGGAGCTGTTTTTT
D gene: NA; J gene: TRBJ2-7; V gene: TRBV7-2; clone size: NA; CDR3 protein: CASRRLGDYEQYF; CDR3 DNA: TGTGCCAGCAGGAGACTAGGGGATTACGAGCAGTACTTC
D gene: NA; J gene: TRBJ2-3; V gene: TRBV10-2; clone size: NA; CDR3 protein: CASSGVVRTDTQYF; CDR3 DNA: TGCGCCAGCAGTGGCGTAGTTCGCACAGATACGCAGTATTTT
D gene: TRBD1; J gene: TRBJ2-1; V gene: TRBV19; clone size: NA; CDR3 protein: CASKTGQGAGEQFF; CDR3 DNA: TGTGCCAGCAAGACGGGACAGGGGGCAGGTGAGCAGTTCTTC
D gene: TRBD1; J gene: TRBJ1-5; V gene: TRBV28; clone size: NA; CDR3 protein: CASRKGGHQPQHF; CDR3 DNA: TGTGCCAGCAGGAAAGGGGGCCATCAGCCCCAGCATTTT
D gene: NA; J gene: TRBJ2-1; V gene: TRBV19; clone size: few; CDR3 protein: CASSISGSSYNEQFF; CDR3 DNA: TGTGCCAGTAGTATATCGGGAAGCTCCTACAATGAGCAGTTCTTC
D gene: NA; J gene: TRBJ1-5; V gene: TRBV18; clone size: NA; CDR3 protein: CASSPPQGNTDQPQHF; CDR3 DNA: TGTGCCAGCTCACCTCCACAGGGAAATACCGATCAGCCCCAGCATTTT
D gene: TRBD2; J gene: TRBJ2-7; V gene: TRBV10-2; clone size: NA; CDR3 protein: CASSDGTSGSLGEQYF; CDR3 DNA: TGCGCCAGCAGCGATGGGACTAGCGGGAGTCTAGGCGAGCAGTACTTC
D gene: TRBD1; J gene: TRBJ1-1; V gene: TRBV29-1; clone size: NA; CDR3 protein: CSVEGTGGLNTEAFF; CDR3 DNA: TGCAGCGTTGAGGGGACAGGGGGCTTGAACACTGAAGCTTTCTTT
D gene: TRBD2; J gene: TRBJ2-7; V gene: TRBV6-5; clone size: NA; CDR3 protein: CAGQPLREGRYEQYF; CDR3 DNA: TGTGCCGGCCAACCCCTTCGGGAGGGTAGGTACGAGCAGTACTTC
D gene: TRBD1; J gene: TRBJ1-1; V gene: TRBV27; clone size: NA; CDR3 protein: CASSPLDRVVTEAFF; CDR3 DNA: TGTGCCAGCAGTCCCCTGGACAGGGTTGTCACTGAAGCTTTCTTT
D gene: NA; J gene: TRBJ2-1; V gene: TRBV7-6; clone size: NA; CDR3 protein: CASSLDQINEQFF; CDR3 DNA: TGTGCCAGCAGCTTAGACCAGATAAATGAGCAGTTCTTC
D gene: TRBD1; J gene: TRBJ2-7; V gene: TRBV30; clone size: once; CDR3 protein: CAWTDRGPGVWSYEQYF; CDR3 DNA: TGTGCCTGGACGGACAGGGGGCCCGGAGTTTGGTCCTACGAGCAGTACTTC
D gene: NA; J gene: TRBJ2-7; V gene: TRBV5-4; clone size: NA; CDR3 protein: CASSATSTYEQYF; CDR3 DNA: TGTGCCAGCAGCGCTACTAGCACCTACGAGCAGTACTTC
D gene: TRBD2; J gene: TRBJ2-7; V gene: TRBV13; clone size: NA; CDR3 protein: CASSLDPAGTSGPRNSYEQYF; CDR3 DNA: TGTGCCAGCAGCTTAGATCCCGCCGGGACTAGCGGGCCAAGAAACTCCTACGAGCAGTACTTC
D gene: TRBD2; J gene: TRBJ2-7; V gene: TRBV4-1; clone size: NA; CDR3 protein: CASSALGGGISYEQYF; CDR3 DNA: TGCGCCAGCAGCGCCCTCGGGGGGGGCATTTCCTACGAGCAGTACTTC
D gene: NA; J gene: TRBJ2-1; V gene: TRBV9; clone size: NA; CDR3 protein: CASSVEGAGSSYNEQFF; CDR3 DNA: TGTGCCAGCAGCGTAGAAGGGGCGGGAAGCTCCTACAATGAGCAGTTCTTC
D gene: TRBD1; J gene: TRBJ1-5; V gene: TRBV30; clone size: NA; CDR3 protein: CAWRTAGQEGRPQHF; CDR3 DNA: TGTGCCTGGAGGACCGCGGGACAGGAGGGGAGGCCCCAGCATTTT
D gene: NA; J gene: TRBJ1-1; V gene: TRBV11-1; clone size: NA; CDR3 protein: CASSMTGNTEAFF; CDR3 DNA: TGTGCCAGCAGCATGACAGGGAACACTGAAGCTTTCTTT
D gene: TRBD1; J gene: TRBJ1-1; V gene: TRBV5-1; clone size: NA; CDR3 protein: CASRSTGVGTEAFF; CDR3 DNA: TGCGCCAGCAGGTCGACAGGGGTAGGCACTGAAGCTTTCTTT
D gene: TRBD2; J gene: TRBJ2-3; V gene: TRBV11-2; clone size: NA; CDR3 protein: CASSPWTSGVTDTQYF; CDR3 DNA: TGTGCCAGCAGCCCTTGGACTAGCGGAGTCACAGATACGCAGTATTTT
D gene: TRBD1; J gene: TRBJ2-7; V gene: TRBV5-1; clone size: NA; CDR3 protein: CASSSRDRGLVRERSSYEQYF; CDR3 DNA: TGCGCCAGCAGCTCCCGGGACAGGGGGCTCGTTAGGGAAAGGAGCTCCTACGAGCAGTACTTC
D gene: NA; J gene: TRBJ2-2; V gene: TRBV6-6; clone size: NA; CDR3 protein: CASSLPRVNTGELFF; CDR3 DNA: TGTGCCAGCAGCCTGCCCCGGGTAAACACCGGGGAGCTGTTTTTT
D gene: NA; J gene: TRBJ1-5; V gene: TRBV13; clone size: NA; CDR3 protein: CASSTRGNQPQHF; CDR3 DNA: TGTGCCAGCAGCACACGGGGGAATCAGCCCCAGCATTTT
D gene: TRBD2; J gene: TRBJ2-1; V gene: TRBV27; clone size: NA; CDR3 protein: CASTLASGILGEQFF; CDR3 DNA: TGTGCCAGCACCCTGGCTAGCGGGATCTTGGGTGAGCAGTTCTTC
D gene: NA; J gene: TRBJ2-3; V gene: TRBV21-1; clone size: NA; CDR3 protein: CASNTKGQMGGSPTDTQYF; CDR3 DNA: TGTGCCAGCAACACAAAAGGGCAAATGGGAGGGAGCCCCACAGATACGCAGTATTTT
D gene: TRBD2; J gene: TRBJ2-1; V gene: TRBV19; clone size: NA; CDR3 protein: CASRLAGGSGNEQFF; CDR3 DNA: TGTGCCAGTAGGCTAGCGGGAGGGTCGGGTAATGAGCAGTTCTTC
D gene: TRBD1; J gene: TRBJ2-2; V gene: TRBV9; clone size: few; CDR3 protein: CASGMGQGLTGELFF; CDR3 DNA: TGTGCCAGCGGGATGGGACAGGGGCTCACCGGGGAGCTGTTTTTT